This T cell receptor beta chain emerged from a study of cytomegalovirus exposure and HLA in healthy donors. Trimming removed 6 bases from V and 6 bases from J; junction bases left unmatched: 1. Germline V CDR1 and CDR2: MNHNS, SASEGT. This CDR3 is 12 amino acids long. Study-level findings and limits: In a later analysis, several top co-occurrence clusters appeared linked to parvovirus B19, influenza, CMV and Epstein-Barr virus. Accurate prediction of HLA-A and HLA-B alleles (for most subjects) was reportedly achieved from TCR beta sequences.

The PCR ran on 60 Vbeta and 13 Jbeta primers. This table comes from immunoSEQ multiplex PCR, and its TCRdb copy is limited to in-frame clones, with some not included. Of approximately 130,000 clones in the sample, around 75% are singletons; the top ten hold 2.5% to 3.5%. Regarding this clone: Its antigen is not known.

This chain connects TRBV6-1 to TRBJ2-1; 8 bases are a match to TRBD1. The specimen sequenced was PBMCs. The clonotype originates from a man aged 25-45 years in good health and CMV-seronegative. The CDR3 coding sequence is TGTGCCAGCAGGGACAGGGTCAATGAGCAGTTCTTC. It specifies CASRDRVNEQFF.